The next 6 T cell receptor beta chains were all read from a single sample in a study of CXCR3-negative and CXCR3-positive naive CD8 T cells. Libraries were UMI-labeled 5' RACE TRB cDNA. TCRdb reworked the 5' RACE reads into one entry per CDR3 protein, no DNA. Its table lists 100,000 to 150,000 distinct CDR3 sequences. Input material: naive CXCR3- CD8+ T cells from blood. Indicated subset: CD45RO-CCR7+CD27+CD95- naive CD8+ T cells lacking CXCR3 (TNR3-). The receptor source for this set is a human donor in good health. Some clones in this sample may be carry-over from other donors' samples.

The CDR3 protein is CASSFLQGQSDTQYF. The rearrangement joins TRBV7-9 to TRBJ2-3; TCRdb's D call of TRBD1 is untestable without DNA. The CDR3 has 15 residues. Germline CDR1 is SEHNR and CDR2 is FQNEAQ (reference sequence).

The V gene is TRBV21-1, the J gene TRBJ1-6. TRBV21-1 is reported as a pseudogene. The CDR3 totals 15 residues. The CDR3 is CASSKPDRDYSPLHF.

The J gene is TRBJ2-1, the V gene TRBV28; TCRdb reports TRBD2, a call that lacks DNA to check it against. The CDR3 has 15 residues. Germline V gene lookup returns CDR1 MDHEN and CDR2 SYDVKM. CDR3 region: CASSFGLGPYNEQFF.

The rearrangement links TRBV6-1 to TRBJ2-7; TCRdb returns TRBD1, unconfirmable since there is no DNA. The CDR3 spans 14 residues. The germline V gene encodes CDR1 MNHNS and CDR2 SASEGT. The CDR3 region is CASSEYLQVVEQYF.

CDR3 loop: CASGTNPGLAGSEQFF. This chain links TRBV7-9 with TRBJ2-1; TCRdb's assignment of TRBD2 cannot be checked, as there is no DNA. The V gene's germline CDR1 is SEHNR and CDR2 FQNEAQ (reference sequence). This CDR3 has 16 residues.

J is TRBJ2-5 and V is TRBV5-4; TCRdb returns TRBD2, unconfirmable since there is no DNA. Germline V gene sequence: CDR1 SGHNT, CDR2 YYREEE (reference sequence). CDR3 size: 16 residues. CDR3 amino acids: CASSLGRTHGEETQYF.